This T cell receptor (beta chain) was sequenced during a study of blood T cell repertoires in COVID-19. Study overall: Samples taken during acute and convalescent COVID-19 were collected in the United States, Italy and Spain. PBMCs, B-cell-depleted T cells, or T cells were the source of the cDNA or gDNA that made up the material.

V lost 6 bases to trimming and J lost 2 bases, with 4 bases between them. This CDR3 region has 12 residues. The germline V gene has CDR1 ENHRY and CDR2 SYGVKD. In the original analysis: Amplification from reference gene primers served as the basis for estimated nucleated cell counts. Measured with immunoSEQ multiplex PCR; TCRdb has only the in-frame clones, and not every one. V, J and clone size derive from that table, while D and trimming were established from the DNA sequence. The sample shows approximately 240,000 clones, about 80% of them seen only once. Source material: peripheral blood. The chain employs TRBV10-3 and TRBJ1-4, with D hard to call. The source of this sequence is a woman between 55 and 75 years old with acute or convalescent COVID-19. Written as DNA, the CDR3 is TGTGCCATCAGCTCTACTAATGAAAAACTGTTTTTT. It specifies CAISSTNEKLFF.